The following is a T cell receptor (beta chain) sequence with its context. The antigen is unknown. This sample's treatment: roughly 19 received Ad26.COV2.S at low or high dose, single or two shots; about 5 received placebo; per-sample allocation not given. Samples came from day 63 after the first vaccine or placebo injection. The study used a vaccine consisting of an Ad26 vector that expressed Wuhan-strain SARS-CoV-2 spike. These data belong to a study of Ad26.COV2.S vaccination and SARS-CoV-2 variants. Study conclusions and caveats: Non-spike TCR breadth showed similarity between vaccine and placebo recipients.

TCRdb's table, derived via immunoSEQ multiplex PCR, lists solely in-frame clones and lacks some. The sample shows 300,000 to 400,000 clones, about 85% of them seen only once. Germline CDR1 KGHDR, CDR2 SFDVKD. The CDR3 covers 15 residues. With 5 bases clipped from V and 3 bases from J, the junction kept 4 bases outside the gene matches. The chain uses TRBV24-1 and TRBJ2-1, with 9 positions matching TRBD1. The material was peripheral blood, obtained in a trial of Ad26.COV2.S vaccine versus placebo. The TCR originated in a person aged 18 to 59 who received the Ad26.COV2.S COVID-19 vaccine or a placebo. This CDR3 is CATSGGQGSYNEQFF. CDR3 DNA sequence: TGTGCCACCAGTGGGGGACAGGGCAGCTACAATGAGCAGTTCTTC.